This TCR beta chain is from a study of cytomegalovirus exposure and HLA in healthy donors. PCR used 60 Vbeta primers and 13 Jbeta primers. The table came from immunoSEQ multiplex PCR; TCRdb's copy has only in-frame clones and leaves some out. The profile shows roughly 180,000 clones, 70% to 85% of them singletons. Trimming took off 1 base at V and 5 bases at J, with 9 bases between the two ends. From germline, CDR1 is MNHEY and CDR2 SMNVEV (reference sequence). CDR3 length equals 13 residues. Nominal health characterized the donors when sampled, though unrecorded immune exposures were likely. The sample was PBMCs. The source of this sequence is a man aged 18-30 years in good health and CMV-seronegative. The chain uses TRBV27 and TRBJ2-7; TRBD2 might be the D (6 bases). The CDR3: CASSLYGGNEQYF. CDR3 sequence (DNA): TGTGCCAGCAGTTTATATGGGGGGAACGAGCAGTACTTC.